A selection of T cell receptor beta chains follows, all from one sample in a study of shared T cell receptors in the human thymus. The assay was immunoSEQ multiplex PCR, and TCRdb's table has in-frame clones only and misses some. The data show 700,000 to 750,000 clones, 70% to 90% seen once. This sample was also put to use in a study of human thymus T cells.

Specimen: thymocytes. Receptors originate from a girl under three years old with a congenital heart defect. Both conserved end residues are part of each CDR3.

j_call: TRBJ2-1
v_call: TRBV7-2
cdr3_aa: CASSSDRGLTGEQFF

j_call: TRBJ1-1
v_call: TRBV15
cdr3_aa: CATSRGGGFLGRKVMNTEAFF

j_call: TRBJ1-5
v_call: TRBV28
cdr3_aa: CASSKLKDGQHF

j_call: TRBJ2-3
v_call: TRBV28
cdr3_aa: CASSPLAGGITSTDTQYF

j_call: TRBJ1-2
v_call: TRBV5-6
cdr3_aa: CASIVRDREHPGYTF

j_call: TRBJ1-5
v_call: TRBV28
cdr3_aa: CASSLWGGNQPQHF

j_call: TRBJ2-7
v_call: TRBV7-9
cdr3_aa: CATGAEDSYEQYF

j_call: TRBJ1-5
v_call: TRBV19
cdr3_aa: CASTDRDNSQPQHF

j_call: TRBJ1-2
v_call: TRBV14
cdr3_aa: CASSQGFPAGGAYGYTF

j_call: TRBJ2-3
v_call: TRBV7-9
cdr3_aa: CASSSNGGQAIALADTQYF

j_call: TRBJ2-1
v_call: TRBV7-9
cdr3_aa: CASSFFRRGESNEQFF

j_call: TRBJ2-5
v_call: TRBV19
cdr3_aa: CASSNRVLSRETQYF

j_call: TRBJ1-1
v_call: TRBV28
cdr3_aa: CASSSGQREAEAFF

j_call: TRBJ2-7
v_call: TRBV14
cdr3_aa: CASSQDGQELYEQYF

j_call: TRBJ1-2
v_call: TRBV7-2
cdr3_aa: CASSSREDYGYTF

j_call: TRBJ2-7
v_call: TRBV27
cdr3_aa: CASSLNLPAGVAYEQYF

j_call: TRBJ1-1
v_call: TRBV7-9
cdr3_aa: CASSNKSWKEIGAFF

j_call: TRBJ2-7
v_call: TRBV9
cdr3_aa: CASSVGGSYEQYF

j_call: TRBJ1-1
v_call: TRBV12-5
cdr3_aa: CAILSGTALNTEAFF

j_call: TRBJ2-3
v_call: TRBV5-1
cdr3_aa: CASSLGRLAGFTDTQYF

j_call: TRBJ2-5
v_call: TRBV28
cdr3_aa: CASSFSAPPQETQYF

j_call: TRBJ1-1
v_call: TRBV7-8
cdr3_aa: CASSPRQPGQGYTEAFF

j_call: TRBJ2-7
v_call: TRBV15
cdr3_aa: CATSRSSFRVGNYEQYF

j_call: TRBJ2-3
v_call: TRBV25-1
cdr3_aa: CASNLPMGGDTQYF

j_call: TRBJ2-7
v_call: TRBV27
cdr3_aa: CASSLYDSYEQYF

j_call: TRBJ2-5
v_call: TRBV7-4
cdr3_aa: CASSLPGQRSKETQYF

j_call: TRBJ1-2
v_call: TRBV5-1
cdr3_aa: CASSADSSRERYTF

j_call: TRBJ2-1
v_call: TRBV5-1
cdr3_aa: CASSLAGGESLYNEQFF

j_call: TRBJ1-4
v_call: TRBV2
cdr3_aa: CAIGPYGGQLATNEKLFF

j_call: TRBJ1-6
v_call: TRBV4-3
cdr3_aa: CASSHRGRSSYNSPLHF

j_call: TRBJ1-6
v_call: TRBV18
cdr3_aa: CASSPLGQPANSPLHF

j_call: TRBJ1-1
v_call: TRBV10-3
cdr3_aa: CAIKWGGEAFF

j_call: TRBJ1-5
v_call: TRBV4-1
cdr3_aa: CASSQVRGVTYRARGELPQHF

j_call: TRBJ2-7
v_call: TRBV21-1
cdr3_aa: CASSKAGTGNYEQYF

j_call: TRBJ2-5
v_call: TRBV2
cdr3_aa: CASIEETQYF

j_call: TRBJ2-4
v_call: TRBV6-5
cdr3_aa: CASRAGVAKNIQYF

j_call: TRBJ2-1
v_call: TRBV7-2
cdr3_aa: CASSHPGDEQFF

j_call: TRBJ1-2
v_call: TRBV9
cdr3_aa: CASSAPKIAVGYTF

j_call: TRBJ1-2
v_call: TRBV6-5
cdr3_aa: CASSYSWGDYGYTF

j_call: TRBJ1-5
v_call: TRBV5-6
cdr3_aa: CASSLGRAVKPQHF

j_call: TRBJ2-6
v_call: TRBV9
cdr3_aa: CASSATDPRLGSLSGANVLTF

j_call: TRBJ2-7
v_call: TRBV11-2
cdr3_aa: CASSISRNSYEQYF

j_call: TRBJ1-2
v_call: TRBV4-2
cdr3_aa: CASSQDRGFDYGYTF

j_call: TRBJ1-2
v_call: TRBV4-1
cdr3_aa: CASSQPKGGRGGYTF

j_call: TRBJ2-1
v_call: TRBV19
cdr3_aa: CASSISGSYNEQFF

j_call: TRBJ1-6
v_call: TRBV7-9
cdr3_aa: CASSFWGEILNSPLHF

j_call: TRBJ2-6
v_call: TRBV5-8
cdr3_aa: CASSLALSRGSSGANVLTF

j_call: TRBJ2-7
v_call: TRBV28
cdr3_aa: CASSFHRSSYEQYF

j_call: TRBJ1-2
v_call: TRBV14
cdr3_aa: CASSPGQGRFYGYTF